This T cell receptor beta chain was captured in a study of blood T cell repertoires in COVID-19. In the study overall: Samples came from the United States, Italy and Spain, spanning acute and convalescent COVID-19. Nucleic acid was either cDNA or gDNA, and it came from T cells, B-cell-depleted T cells, or PBMCs.

How the authors handled the data: Reference gene primer amplification in the assay estimated nucleated cell counts. The repertoire was sequenced with immunoSEQ multiplex PCR; TCRdb's copy has only in-frame clones and lacks some. V and J calls and clone size are given by that table; D and trimming were obtained from the DNA. The data contain under 450,000 clones, roughly 90% of them singletons. V lost 5 bases to trimming and J lost 3 bases, with 10 bases between them. This CDR3 spans 13 amino acids. CDR1 and CDR2 (germline): SNHLY, FYNNEI. The rearrangement links TRBV2 to TRBJ1-1, with a possible D match to TRBD1 (6 bases). Source material: PBMCs or T cells enriched from blood (not recorded which). This TCR derives from a woman under 40 who had recovered from COVID-19. The CDR3 DNA is TGTGCCAGCAGTTCGGACAGCTACACTGAAGCTTTCTTT. Amino acids: CASSSDSYTEAFF.